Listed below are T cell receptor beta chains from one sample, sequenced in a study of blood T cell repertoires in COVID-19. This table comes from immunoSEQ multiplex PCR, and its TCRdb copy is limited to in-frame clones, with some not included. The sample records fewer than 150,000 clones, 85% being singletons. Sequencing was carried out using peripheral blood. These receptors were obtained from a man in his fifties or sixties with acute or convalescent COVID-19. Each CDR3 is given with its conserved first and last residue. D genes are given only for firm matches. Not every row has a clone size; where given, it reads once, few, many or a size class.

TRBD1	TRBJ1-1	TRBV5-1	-	TGCGCCAGCAGCGGGGACAGCCGCTCGAACACTGAAGCTTTCTTT	CASSGDSRSNTEAFF
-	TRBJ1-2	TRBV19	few	TGTGCCAGTAGTATCGGAGGAATTACCTATGGCTACACCTTC	CASSIGGITYGYTF
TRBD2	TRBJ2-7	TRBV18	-	TGTGCCAGCTCACCGCCTACTAGCGGGAGTTCCTACGAGCAGTACTTC	CASSPPTSGSSYEQYF
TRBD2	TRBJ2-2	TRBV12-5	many	TGTGCTAGTGGTTTGACGCGACTAGCGGGAGGACCCCCCGGGGAGCTGTTTTTT	CASGLTRLAGGPPGELFF
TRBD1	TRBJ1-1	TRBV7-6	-	TGTGCCAGCAGCTTAGCGACAGGGGGCTGGAACACTGAAGCTTTCTTT	CASSLATGGWNTEAFF
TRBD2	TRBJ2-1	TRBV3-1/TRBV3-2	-	TGTGCCAGCAGCCAAGGATTTCGGGAGGTAAATGAGCAGTTCTTC	CASSQGFREVNEQFF
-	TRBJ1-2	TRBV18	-	TGTGCCAGCTCGCCGGACTACTATGGCTACACCTTC	CASSPDYYGYTF
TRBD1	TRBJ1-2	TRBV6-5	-	TGTGCCAGCAGTCGAAACCGGGACAGCTATGGCTACACCTTC	CASSRNRDSYGYTF
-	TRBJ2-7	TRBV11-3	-	TGTGCCAGCAGCTTATCCGGACGGGGCTACGAGCAGTACTTC	CASSLSGRGYEQYF
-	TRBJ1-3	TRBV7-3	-	TGTGCCAGCAGCTTAAACCCACCCGAGGACACCATATATTTT	CASSLNPPEDTIYF
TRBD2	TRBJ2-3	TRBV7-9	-	TGTGCCAGCTGCTCTAGGGGCGGGGGGCGGTACACAGATACGCAGTATTTT	CASCSRGGGRYTDTQYF
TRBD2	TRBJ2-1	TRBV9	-	TGTGCCAGCAGCGGTCCCCTAGCGGGGTCCTACAATGAGCAGTTCTTC	CASSGPLAGSYNEQFF
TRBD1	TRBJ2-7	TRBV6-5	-	TGTGCCAGCAGCTGGACAGGGGGCTCCTACGAGCAGTACTTC	CASSWTGGSYEQYF
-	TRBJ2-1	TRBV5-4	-	TGTGCCAGCAGCTTGGATCAGAACTACTACAATGAGCAGTTCTTC	CASSLDQNYYNEQFF
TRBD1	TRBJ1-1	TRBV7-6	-	TGTGCCAGCAGCGCAAACAGGGGAGAATACACTGAAGCTTTCTTT	CASSANRGEYTEAFF
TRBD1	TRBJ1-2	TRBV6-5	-	TGTGCCAGCAGTTACACGAGACAGGGGCAGGGCTATGGCTACACCTTC	CASSYTRQGQGYGYTF
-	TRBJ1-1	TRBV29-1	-	TGCAGCGTTGGACCAGGGTATTGTAGGGCTTTCTTT	CSVGPGYCRAFF
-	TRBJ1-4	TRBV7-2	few	TGTGCCAGCAGCTCCCGACAGGCTGCAACTAATGAAAAACTGTTTTTT	CASSSRQAATNEKLFF
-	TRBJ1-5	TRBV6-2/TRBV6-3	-	TGTGCCAGCAGTCCCCATCCACAGCCCCAGCATTTT	CASSPHPQPQHF
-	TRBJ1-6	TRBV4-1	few	TGCGCCAGCAGCCCTCTATTCGATGTAACCCTCCACTTT	CASSPLFDVTLHF
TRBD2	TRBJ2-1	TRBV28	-	TGTGCCAGCAGTTTACGGACTAGCGGGTTGAATGAGCAGTTCTTC	CASSLRTSGLNEQFF
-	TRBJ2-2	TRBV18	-	TGTGCCAGCTCTCCCCAGCGGGCCGGGGAGCTGTTTTTT	CASSPQRAGELFF
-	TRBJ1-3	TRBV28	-	TGTGCCAGCAGTTGGGGGGTATCCTCTGGAAACACCATATATTTT	CASSWGVSSGNTIYF
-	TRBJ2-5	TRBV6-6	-	TGTGCCAGCAGCCGGGGGAAATACACAGCAACGGAGACCCAGTACTTC	CASSRGKYTATETQYF
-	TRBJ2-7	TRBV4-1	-	TGCGCCAGCAGCCAAGAGAACTATCCTTCCTACGAGCAGTACTTC	CASSQENYPSYEQYF
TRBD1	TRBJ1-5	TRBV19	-	TGTGCCAGTTCAAACCCGGGAGGGGGCAGGCAGCCCCAGCATTTT	CASSNPGGGRQPQHF
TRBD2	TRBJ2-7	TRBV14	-	TGTGCCAGCAGCCCCCTCGTTCGGACTAGCGGAAACTACGAGCAGTACTTC	CASSPLVRTSGNYEQYF
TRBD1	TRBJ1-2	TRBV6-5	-	TGTGCCAGCAGGTCGGGACAGGGAGCTAACTATGGCTACACCTTC	CASRSGQGANYGYTF
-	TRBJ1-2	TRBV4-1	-	TGCGCCAGCAGCCAAGATGGGACTCCCAAAAGGGGCTACACCTTC	CASSQDGTPKRGYTF